These T cell receptor beta chains were read from a single sample in a study of STAT3 mutations in large granular lymphocyte leukemia. Here immunoSEQ multiplex PCR was the method, and the copy in TCRdb shows in-frame clones only, minus some. The sample lists over 2,500 clones, around 87% seen once, with approximately 89% in the top ten. The sample comprised peripheral blood mononuclear cells. All receptors come from a woman in her seventies with T-cell large granular lymphocyte leukemia. Some clones in this sample may be carry-over from other donors' samples. Both conserved end residues are part of each CDR3. D genes are given only for firm matches. Clone sizes are given selectively: once, few, many, or a class where the clone is expanded.

CDR3 length	V gene	D gene	J gene	clone size	CDR3 DNA	CDR3 protein
14	TRBV5-1	TRBD2	TRBJ2-5	.	TGCGCCAGCAGCCCCCTAGCGGTCCAAGAGACCCAGTACTTC	CASSPLAVQETQYF
15	TRBV18	TRBD1	TRBJ1-5	.	TGTGCCAGCTCACCCTCGACAGGGGGCGATCAGCCCCAGCATTTT	CASSPSTGGDQPQHF
14	TRBV7-8	.	TRBJ2-2	.	TGTGCCAGCAGCTGGGTAATCGGCACCGGGGAGCTGTTTTTT	CASSWVIGTGELFF
14	TRBV18	.	TRBJ2-5	.	TGTGCCAGCTCACCACCGGCGGGTAGGGAGACCCAGTACTTC	CASSPPAGRETQYF
15	TRBV5-1	.	TRBJ2-7	.	TGCGCCAGCCGAGTATCCGGGACCGCGGCCTACGAGCAGTACTTC	CASRVSGTAAYEQYF
16	TRBV6-6	.	TRBJ2-6	.	TGTGCCAGCAGTTCCCCAACAGGGTCTGGGGCCAACGTCCTGACTTTC	CASSSPTGSGANVLTF
13	TRBV29-1	TRBD1	TRBJ1-1	.	TGCAGCGCGCCGACAGGGCTCAACACTGAAGCTTTCTTT	CSAPTGLNTEAFF
17	TRBV11-2	TRBD1	TRBJ2-3	.	TGTGCCAGCAGCTTAGACTCCGGGACAGGGAGCACAGATACGCAGTATTTT	CASSLDSGTGSTDTQYF
16	TRBV25-1	.	TRBJ1-5	.	TGTGCCAGCAGTGCAGGGGTCCGGGATAAGGATCAGCCCCAGCATTTT	CASSAGVRDKDQPQHF
13	TRBV27	.	TRBJ2-7	.	TGTGCCAGCTCCCCTTCTCTTGACTACGAGCAGTACTTC	CASSPSLDYEQYF
12	TRBV5-1	.	TRBJ1-6	.	TGCGCCAGCAGCCGTGGTGATTCACCCCTCCACTTT	CASSRGDSPLHF
13	TRBV14	.	TRBJ2-1	once	TGTGCCAGCAGCCAGCAGGGGAGGCATGAGCAGTTCTTC	CASSQQGRHEQFF
15	TRBV7-9	TRBD1	TRBJ1-2	once	TGTGCCAGCAGCCCATGGGACAGGGCGAACTATGGCTACACCTTC	CASSPWDRANYGYTF
11	TRBV12-2	.	TRBJ2-3	.	TGTGCAAGTCGCTTAGTGGGACATAAGTATTTT	CASRLVGHKYF
15	TRBV30	.	TRBJ2-6	.	TGTGCCGGGGGTTGGGGGATAACTGGGGCCAACGTCCTGACTTTC	CAGGWGITGANVLTF
14	TRBV21-1	.	TRBJ1-2	.	TGTGCCAGCAGCAAAGTGCGGACACCGCTTGGCTACACCTTC	CASSKVRTPLGYTF
16	TRBV15	.	TRBJ2-7	once	TGTGCCACCAGCAGAGATCCGATAGCGGCCACCTACGAGCAGTACTTC	CATSRDPIAATYEQYF
15	TRBV5-1	.	TRBJ1-1	.	TGCGCCAGCAGCTTAAGTGGAGGGCTGAACACTGAAGCTTTCTTT	CASSLSGGLNTEAFF
13	TRBV29-1	.	TRBJ1-1	.	TGCAGCGCCGAAACAACACCGAACACTGAAGCTTTCTTT	CSAETTPNTEAFF
15	TRBV5-1	TRBD1	TRBJ2-5	.	TGCGCCAGCAGCTCCGGAGCAGGGGGCCACGAGACCCAGTACTTC	CASSSGAGGHETQYF
14	TRBV30	.	TRBJ1-1	.	TGTGCCTGGAGTGTCATAGGGGGAAACACTGAAGCTTTCTTT	CAWSVIGGNTEAFF
12	TRBV30	.	TRBJ1-2	once	TGTGCCTGGAGTGTAGTCACGGGGGGCTACACCTTC	CAWSVVTGGYTF
14	TRBV28	.	TRBJ2-7	.	TGTGCCAGCAGTCGGGCGGGCAGCCTGGGGGAGCAGTACTTC	CASSRAGSLGEQYF
14	TRBV6-5	TRBD1	TRBJ1-6	.	TGTGCCAGCAGTCACCGGGACAGGGGGCCTATGTACCACTTT	CASSHRDRGPMYHF
15	TRBV6-6	.	TRBJ1-4	.	TGTGCCAGCAGTTACGGGAACAGCTTCAATGAAAAACTGTTTTTT	CASSYGNSFNEKLFF
15	TRBV15	TRBD1	TRBJ1-1	.	TGTGCCACCAGCCTGTCGACAGGGGAGAACACTGAAGCTTTCTTT	CATSLSTGENTEAFF
17	TRBV30	TRBD2	TRBJ2-7	.	TGTGCCTGGAGTAGCTTAGCGGGGGCCGCCCGCTCCTACGAGCAGTACTTC	CAWSSLAGAARSYEQYF
14	TRBV5-4	TRBD1	TRBJ1-2	.	TGTGCCAGCAGCCCGGGACAGCCACACTATGGCTACACCTTC	CASSPGQPHYGYTF
16	TRBV4-1	TRBD2	TRBJ2-7	.	TGCGCCAGCAGCCCGGGGGGGCCGGCGAGGTTCTACGAGCAGTACTTC	CASSPGGPARFYEQYF